Shown below are 17 T cell receptor beta chains from a single sample sequenced in a study of CD8+ T cells in alopecia areata. Extracted from the samples, RNA was reverse transcribed into cDNA to serve as the sequencing template. The assay was immunoSEQ multiplex PCR, and TCRdb's table has in-frame clones only and misses some. The repertoire holds some 200,000 clones, with about 58% as singletons. Treatment in this sample: oral pan-JAK inhibitor, 5-10 mg twice daily. Sequenced material: CD4+ T cells sorted from blood, taken at week 4, from a patient treated with tofacitinib. Receptors were obtained from a human donor with alopecia areata.

This clone turned up a few times. This chain connects TRBV5-1 to TRBJ2-7; weak D call: TRBD1 (6 bases). The CDR3 length is 14 residues. Germline V gene lookup returns CDR1 SGHRS and CDR2 YFSETQ. Trimming took 2 bases from V and 5 from J, leaving 14 bases between them. CDR3: CASSLSAGDHEQYF. CDR3 DNA: TGCGCCAGCAGCTTATCAGCAGGGGACCACGAGCAGTACTTC.

The V call is TRBV2, the J call TRBJ1-5; perhaps TRBD1 as D (5 bases). The CDR3 spans 14 residues. The germline CDR1 and CDR2 sequences are SNHLY and FYNNEI. Trimming pared 5 bases from V and 1 base from J, leaving 9 bases between. In nucleotides, the CDR3 is TGTGCCAGCAGTAGCCGGGACAGCAATCAGCCCCAGCATTTT. Translation gives CASSSRDSNQPQHF.

CDR3 protein: CASSYSPGDTQYF. The CDR3 DNA is TGTGCCAGCAGTTACTCCCCAGGAGATACGCAGTATTTT. V and J are TRBV6-5 and TRBJ2-3; D is undetermined. The CDR3 loop spans 13 amino acids. Germline CDR1 reads MNHEY; CDR2 reads SVGAGI. V shed 0 bases and J shed 5 bases, with 6 bases lying between them.

The CDR3: CSAGTGTIGNTIYF. CDR3 bases: TGCAGCGCGGGGACGGGAACAATTGGAAACACCATATATTTT. The rearrangement links TRBV29-1 to TRBJ1-3, with D perhaps TRBD1 (5 bases). Germline V CDR1 and CDR2: SQVTM, ANQGSEA. The CDR3 covers 14 residues. V lost 7 bases to trimming and J lost 3 bases, with 16 bases between them.

The chain is built from TRBV30 and TRBJ2-5; possibly TRBD2 for D (6 bases). The CDR3 extends over 13 amino acids. CDR1 is GTSNPN and CDR2 is SVGIG in the germline V gene (reference sequence). Trimming shortened V by 2 bases and J by 5 bases, and 12 bases separated the two germline ends. The CDR3 nucleotides read TGTGCCTGGAGTATCGCAGGAGGGGAGACCCAGTACTTC. Its protein is CAWSIAGGETQYF.

This clone occurred a few times. The J gene is TRBJ2-7, the V gene TRBV7-3; the D is unclear. Trimming pared 5 bases from V and 3 bases from J, leaving 11 bases between. Germline V lookup: CDR1 SGHTA, CDR2 FQGTGA. CDR3 size: 13 residues. CDR3 sequence reads: CASSPGDIYEQYF. As DNA, the CDR3 is TGTGCCAGCAGCCCCGGTGACATCTACGAGCAGTACTTC.

This rearrangement joins TRBV18 to TRBJ2-4; D possibly uses TRBD1 or TRBD2 (6 bases each). Germline CDR1 and CDR2: KGHSH and LQKENI. V shed 3 bases and J shed 1 base, with 16 bases lying between them. The CDR3 covers 17 residues. The CDR3 nucleotides read TGTGCCAGCTCACCTCGTAGGGGGGCGACGGCCAAAAACATTCAGTACTTC. It is translated as CASSPRRGATAKNIQYF.

CDR3 sequence: CASRRQQETQYF. DNA of the CDR3: TGTGCCAGCAGACGACAGCAAGAGACCCAGTACTTC. The chain employs TRBV7-2 and TRBJ2-5; TRBD1 is a possible D gene (5 bases). The germline V gene encodes CDR1 SGHTA and CDR2 FQGNSA. CDR3 size: 12 residues. V lost 6 bases and J 2 bases, leaving 7 bases between the germline ends.

The chain recombines TRBV27 with TRBJ2-4; 8 bases align to TRBD2. This CDR3 comprises 15 residues. Germline V gene data show CDR1 as MNHEY and CDR2 as SMNVEV (reference sequence). Unmatched junction bases numbered 7, after V lost 3 bases and J lost 6 bases. The CDR3 DNA sequence: TGTGCCAGCAGTTTCGGCGGGGGGACTATAAACATTCAGTACTTC. Residues: CASSFGGGTINIQYF.

V is TRBV5-8 and J is TRBJ1-1; TRBD1 is a possible D gene (6 bases). V shed 2 bases and J shed 3 bases, with 17 bases lying between them. The CDR3 sequence is 16 residues long. Germline V CDR1 and CDR2: SGHTS, YDEGEE. The CDR3 loop reads CASSFLNNYRDTEAFF. Written as DNA, the CDR3 is TGTGCCAGCAGCTTTCTTAACAATTACAGGGACACTGAAGCTTTCTTT.

This rearrangement joins TRBV2 to TRBJ2-5; no firm D call. Trimming stripped 8 bases from V and 2 bases from J, with 6 bases between. In germline, CDR1 is SNHLY, CDR2 FYNNEI. The CDR3 consists of 11 residues. CDR3 nucleotide sequence: TGTGCCAGCGGGGTTCAAGAGACCCAGTACTTC. It yields the protein CASGVQETQYF.

Many counts were recorded for this clone. The chain links TRBV11-2 to TRBJ2-1; 9 nucleotides agree with TRBD1. Trimming took 3 bases from V and 8 from J; bases not matched to a gene: 8. The CDR3 totals 15 residues. CDR1 SGHAT and CDR2 FQNNGV come from the germline V gene. The CDR3 nucleotides are TGTGCCAGCAGCTTCCGGGACAGGGCACGCGATGAGCAGTTCTTC. Translated, it gives CASSFRDRARDEQFF.

J is TRBJ2-2 and V is TRBV30; 7 nucleotides line up with TRBD1. The CDR3 runs to 15 residues. CDR1 and CDR2 from the germline V gene are GTSNPN and SVGIG (reference sequence). After removal of 5 bases from V and 2 bases from J, the junction contained 8 bases not matched to a gene. CDR3 region: CAWGPGQRNTGELFF. The CDR3 DNA is TGTGCCTGGGGTCCGGGACAGAGAAACACCGGGGAGCTGTTTTTT.

The table lists this clone with a few counts. CDR3 protein: CSVEPNETQYF. Written as DNA, the CDR3 is TGCAGCGTTGAACCCAATGAGACCCAGTACTTC. The V call is TRBV29-1, the J call TRBJ2-5; D is ambiguous. The CDR3 has 11 residues. CDR1 and CDR2 (germline): SQVTM, ANQGSEA. Trimming cost V 2 bases and J 5 bases, with 6 bases left between them.

J is TRBJ1-3 and V is TRBV29-1; D not certain. The CDR3 loop spans 16 amino acids. Between the trimmed V and J ends, which lost 6 bases and 0 bases, there was a span of 18 bases. In germline, CDR1 is SQVTM, CDR2 ANQGSEA. CDR3 residues: CSVRSVDRDSGNTIYF. CDR3 nucleotides: TGCAGCGTCCGCAGTGTGGACCGTGACTCTGGAAACACCATATATTTT.

The genes are TRBV7-2 and TRBJ1-5, with D perhaps TRBD1 (5 bases). This CDR3 comprises 15 residues. The germline V gene encodes CDR1 SGHTA and CDR2 FQGNSA. Trimming pared 6 bases from V and 1 base from J, leaving 13 bases between. This CDR3 reads CASSLGALSNQPQHF. In nucleotides, the CDR3 is TGTGCCAGCAGTCTCGGGGCGCTAAGCAATCAGCCCCAGCATTTT.

V usage is TRBV7-2 and J usage is TRBJ2-6; no definite D call. This CDR3 comprises 12 residues. Between the trimmed V and J ends, which lost 8 bases and 12 bases, there was a span of 14 bases. Germline CDR1 and CDR2: SGHTA and FQGNSA. CDR3 in DNA: TGTGCCAGCTCCGAGCCAAGCCCCGTCCTGACTTTC. Translation gives CASSEPSPVLTF. The full variable domain, completed using reference TRBV7-2 and TRBJ2-6, is GAGVSQSPSNKVTEKGKDVELRCDPISGHTALYWYRQSLGQGLEFLIYFQGNSAPDKSGLPSDRFSAERTGGSVSTLTIQRTQQEDSAVYLCASSEPSPVLTFGAGSRLTVL.